This is a list of T cell receptor beta chains from one sample in a study of control samples from healthy donors and cancer patients. TCRdb keeps only in-frame clones here, not all; method: immunoSEQ multiplex PCR. The table includes 140,000 to 150,000 clones, approximately 93% detected once. Material for sequencing was blood. The receptors originated from a man younger than 35 in good health. Each CDR3 is given with its conserved first and last residue. The order of the fields is V gene, D gene, J gene, CDR3 protein. D genes are given only for firm matches.

V: TRBV18
D: .
J: TRBJ1-3
CDR3: CASSPYPSSGNTIYF

V: TRBV28
D: TRBD2
J: TRBJ2-7
CDR3: CASSLSAAGAAYEQYF

V: TRBV5-1
D: TRBD1
J: TRBJ2-3
CDR3: CASSSGGQGNRDTQYF

V: TRBV3-1/TRBV3-2
D: .
J: TRBJ2-2
CDR3: CASSQALIGTGELFF

V: TRBV6-6
D: TRBD2
J: TRBJ2-1
CDR3: CASRRRPGLEGHNEQFF

V: TRBV7-6
D: .
J: TRBJ2-3
CDR3: CASSGPRPRDTQYF

V: TRBV30
D: TRBD1
J: TRBJ1-2
CDR3: CAWRDRGKFGGYTF

V: TRBV19
D: TRBD1
J: TRBJ1-5
CDR3: CASRAPPRQGRGLQPQHF

V: TRBV27
D: .
J: TRBJ1-1
CDR3: CASSHDRLLGTEAFF

V: TRBV5-1
D: .
J: TRBJ2-7
CDR3: CASRENSYEQYF

V: TRBV3-1/TRBV3-2
D: TRBD2
J: TRBJ2-5
CDR3: CASSPTSGGLETQYF

V: TRBV7-3
D: TRBD2
J: TRBJ2-7
CDR3: CASSALAGFEYEQYF

V: TRBV5-1
D: TRBD2
J: TRBJ2-3
CDR3: CASSLGLAVDTQYF

V: TRBV27
D: TRBD2
J: TRBJ2-1
CDR3: CASSSFSGRARDEQFF

V: TRBV30
D: .
J: TRBJ1-3
CDR3: CAWGFWTASGNTIYF

V: TRBV27
D: TRBD2
J: TRBJ2-5
CDR3: CASSGAGAVGTQYF

V: TRBV19
D: TRBD1
J: TRBJ1-3
CDR3: CASISHRDSGSGNTIYF

V: TRBV5-1
D: TRBD1
J: TRBJ2-7
CDR3: CASSFLQGAYEQYF

V: TRBV4-1
D: .
J: TRBJ1-5
CDR3: CASSQLDVPTKGQPQHF

V: TRBV5-1
D: .
J: TRBJ1-5
CDR3: CASSLGQDPGPQHF

V: TRBV5-1
D: TRBD1
J: TRBJ2-2
CDR3: CASSLRQGNTGELFF

V: TRBV7-2
D: TRBD1
J: TRBJ2-1
CDR3: CASRETGTTNNEQFF

V: TRBV9
D: TRBD1
J: TRBJ1-5
CDR3: CASSPGTGVNQPQHF

V: TRBV5-8
D: .
J: TRBJ2-1
CDR3: CASSTGIGTDYNEQFF

V: TRBV6-5
D: .
J: TRBJ2-7
CDR3: CASFDGAYEQYF

V: TRBV6-4
D: .
J: TRBJ1-3
CDR3: CASSDSISGNTIYF

V: TRBV4-1
D: TRBD2
J: TRBJ2-1
CDR3: CASSQRLAGVAEQFF

V: TRBV5-1
D: TRBD2
J: TRBJ2-1
CDR3: CASSPLTSGDYNEQFF

V: TRBV19
D: .
J: TRBJ1-1
CDR3: CASSMYSGGNTEAFF

V: TRBV10-3
D: .
J: TRBJ1-1
CDR3: CAIRDSNTEAFF

V: TRBV4-2
D: .
J: TRBJ1-2
CDR3: CASSQGGEQPYGYTF

V: TRBV7-8
D: .
J: TRBJ1-2
CDR3: CASSAGKAYGYTF

V: TRBV20-1
D: .
J: TRBJ2-1
CDR3: CSASRSGGPSYNEQFF

V: TRBV7-8
D: .
J: TRBJ1-2
CDR3: CASSRPGHGYTF

V: TRBV7-2
D: .
J: TRBJ2-1
CDR3: CASSLIPYSYNEQFF

V: TRBV5-8
D: TRBD2
J: TRBJ2-2
CDR3: CASKFYSASGFGGELFF

V: TRBV6-4
D: TRBD2
J: TRBJ2-2
CDR3: CASRREGDTGELFF

V: TRBV6-2/TRBV6-3
D: .
J: TRBJ1-6
CDR3: CASSYGAASNSPLHF

V: TRBV20-1
D: TRBD2
J: TRBJ2-1
CDR3: CSASLAGVSSYNEQFF

V: TRBV19
D: .
J: TRBJ2-2
CDR3: CASGTGTGELFF

V: TRBV11-2
D: TRBD1
J: TRBJ2-5
CDR3: CASSLEGTAQETQYF

V: TRBV27
D: .
J: TRBJ2-1
CDR3: CASGLGGNEQFF

V: TRBV24-1
D: .
J: TRBJ2-7
CDR3: CATSDHDKPYEQYF

V: TRBV7-3
D: .
J: TRBJ2-1
CDR3: CASSSQGDEQFF

V: TRBV28
D: .
J: TRBJ1-6
CDR3: CASSPVLYNSPLHF

V: TRBV23-1
D: .
J: TRBJ1-1
CDR3: CASSPRAMNTEAFF

V: TRBV27
D: TRBD1
J: TRBJ1-2
CDR3: CASTSLPGTGGPNGYTF

V: TRBV28
D: .
J: TRBJ1-1
CDR3: CASTKPGVTEAFF

V: TRBV30
D: .
J: TRBJ1-2
CDR3: CAWSGGGYGYTF

V: TRBV21-1
D: .
J: TRBJ2-1
CDR3: CASSNPSGTINRDEQFF

V: TRBV27
D: .
J: TRBJ2-7
CDR3: CASSLGNEQYF

V: TRBV3-1/TRBV3-2
D: .
J: TRBJ2-7
CDR3: CASSPHQADEQYF